This T cell receptor beta chain emerged from a study of Ad26.COV2.S vaccination and SARS-CoV-2 variants. TCRdb's table, derived via immunoSEQ multiplex PCR, lists solely in-frame clones and lacks some. The data hold some 250,000 clones, with around 89% observed a single time. Findings and limits, study-wide: Spike-specific TCR breadth ran higher among vaccine recipients than placebo recipients. There was reportedly substantial breadth in spike-specific CD8+ and CD4+ T cell responses after vaccination. Breadth of non-spike TCRs did not differ between vaccinees and placebo recipients.

Described treatment: some 20 received Ad26.COV2.S at low or high dose, single or two shots; 5 received placebo; per-sample allocation not given. Day 63 after the first vaccine or placebo injection was the time point for sampling. Expression of Wuhan-strain SARS-CoV-2 spike came from the Ad26 vector that formed the vaccine. The CDR3 length is 15 residues. Per germline, CDR1 MNHEY and CDR2 SVGAGI. The ends were cut back, 6 bases at V and 0 bases at J, with 12 bases in the middle. As to this clone: The antigen is unknown.

The receptor was derived from a person between 18 and 65 years old who received the Ad26.COV2.S COVID-19 vaccine or a placebo. This sample comprised peripheral blood, obtained in a trial of Ad26.COV2.S vaccine versus placebo. This chain joins TRBV6-5 and TRBJ2-4; D uncertain. The DNA of the CDR3 is TGTGCCAGCAGAACTATCCGCCTAGCCAAAAACATTCAGTACTTC. As protein: CASRTIRLAKNIQYF.